The rows below give T cell receptor beta chains drawn from one sample of a study of early T cells in non-severe SARS-CoV-2 infection. In TCRdb, the 5' RACE reads were re-called with MiXCR into one record per CDR3 protein. The table includes approximately 98,000 distinct CDR3 sequences, 12% detected once. What was sequenced was whole blood. The receptor set was obtained from an adult who was a healthcare worker with PCR-confirmed SARS-CoV-2 infection or an uninfected control (not recorded which). Each CDR3 is given with its conserved first and last residue. The D gene is left open where the match is weak. Only some rows state a clone size, as once, few, many or a class for expanded clones.

V	J	D	size	CDR3	DNA
TRBV4-1	TRBJ2-3	TRBD2	-	CASSRTSGATDTQYF	TGCGCCAGCAGCCGTACTAGCGGGGCCACAGATACGCAGTATTTT
TRBV6-1	TRBJ1-2	-	-	CASSEAPGTLYGYTF	TGTGCCAGCAGTGAAGCGCCCGGGACACTCTATGGCTACACCTTC
TRBV6-1	TRBJ2-7	-	many	CASSASASLEQYF	TGTGCCAGCAGTGCTAGCGCGTCCCTCGAGCAGTACTTC
TRBV27	TRBJ2-1	TRBD2	few	CASSSPLAGTYNEQFF	TGTGCCAGCAGTTCCCCCCTAGCGGGCACCTACAATGAGCAGTTCTTC
TRBV5-4	TRBJ2-7	TRBD1	few	CASSSGTGGYQQYF	TGTGCCAGCAGCTCCGGGACAGGGGGCTATCAACAGTACTTC
TRBV28	TRBJ2-3	-	-	CASSSPGLHTDTQYF	TGTGCCAGCAGTTCCCCCGGGCTACACACAGATACGCAGTATTTT
TRBV5-4	TRBJ2-3	-	many	CASSPTSTDTQYF	TGTGCCAGCAGCCCGACTAGTACAGATACGCAGTATTTT
TRBV6-5	TRBJ2-2	-	many	CASSYHLRTANTGELFF	TGTGCCAGCAGTTACCACTTAAGGACAGCGAACACCGGGGAGCTGTTTTTT
TRBV10-3	TRBJ2-7	-	many	CAISEQVSSYEQYF	TGTGCCATCAGTGAGCAGGTCTCCTCCTACGAGCAGTACTTC
TRBV11-2	TRBJ1-1	TRBD1	-	CASSRGQGMNTEAFF	TGTGCCAGCAGCCGGGGACAGGGAATGAACACTGAAGCTTTCTTT
TRBV3-1	TRBJ2-7	-	many	CASSQDLVRSYEQYF	TGTGCCAGCAGCCAAGATCTGGTTCGGTCCTACGAGCAGTACTTC
TRBV5-1	TRBJ2-7	-	-	CASSGAGSVQYF	TGCGCCAGCAGCGGCGCGGGATCTGTGCAGTACTTC
TRBV6-6	TRBJ1-5	-	-	CASSQGEGFQPQHF	TGTGCCAGCAGTCAGGGTGAGGGGTTTCAGCCCCAGCATTTT
TRBV18	TRBJ2-3	TRBD2	few	CASSPPSSGKTDTQYF	TGTGCCAGCTCACCACCGAGTAGCGGGAAGACAGATACGCAGTATTTT
TRBV3-1	TRBJ1-2	-	few	CASSTGPATSFNYGYTF	TGTGCCAGCAGCACGGGACCAGCAACCTCATTTAACTATGGCTACACCTTC
TRBV20-1	TRBJ2-1	TRBD2	many	CSARDPGLAGANEQFF	TGCAGTGCTAGAGATCCTGGACTAGCGGGAGCCAATGAGCAGTTCTTC
TRBV27	TRBJ1-4	-	many	CASSLRLGKEKLFF	TGTGCCAGCAGTCTCCGTTTGGGGAAAGAAAAACTGTTTTTT
TRBV5-1	TRBJ2-1	-	many	CASSLASGREYEQFF	TGCGCCAGCAGCTTGGCCTCCGGGAGAGAATATGAGCAGTTCTTC
TRBV6-1	TRBJ2-2	-	-	CASTWTGELFF	TGTGCCAGCACATGGACCGGGGAGCTGTTTTTT
TRBV28	TRBJ2-7	-	-	CASNTRYRGYEQYF	TGTGCCAGCAATACCAGATACAGAGGGTACGAGCAGTACTTC
TRBV13	TRBJ2-3	-	-	CASSYSDLTDTQYF	TGTGCCAGCAGCTACTCGGACCTCACAGATACGCAGTATTTT
TRBV11-2	TRBJ2-5	-	-	CASSFGWPTGEETQYF	TGTGCCAGCAGCTTTGGTTGGCCGACGGGAGAAGAGACCCAGTACTTC
TRBV6-2/TRBV6-3	TRBJ2-3	-	-	CASSSGGPSLGQYF	TGTGCCAGCAGTTCAGGGGGGCCCTCGTTAGGGCAGTATTTT
TRBV29-1	TRBJ2-7	-	-	CSVQGGAYEQYF	TGCAGCGTGCAAGGGGGGGCCTACGAGCAGTACTTC
TRBV7-8	TRBJ1-5	-	few	CASSSSQGGLMGVQPQHF	TGTGCCAGCAGCTCTTCTCAAGGGGGACTAATGGGCGTTCAGCCCCAGCATTTT
TRBV9	TRBJ2-1	TRBD2	many	CASSALLSGGNNEQFF	TGTGCCAGCAGCGCCCTTCTGAGCGGGGGAAACAATGAGCAGTTCTTC
TRBV25-1	TRBJ2-7	-	-	CASSETVGTQQYF	TGTGCCAGCAGTGAAACCGTGGGGACCCAGCAGTACTTC
TRBV20-1	TRBJ1-2	TRBD1	-	CSAGDRGQYTF	TGCAGTGCTGGGGACAGGGGGCAGTACACCTTC
TRBV19	TRBJ1-2	-	-	CASSIADYGYTF	TGTGCCAGTAGTATAGCCGACTATGGCTACACCTTC
TRBV5-4	TRBJ1-2	TRBD1	-	CVSRNRTGGYGYTF	TGTGTCAGCAGGAATCGGACAGGGGGATATGGCTACACCTTC
TRBV5-1	TRBJ2-1	TRBD2	-	CASTGLAGVSSYNEQFF	TGCGCCAGCACCGGACTAGCGGGTGTCAGCTCCTACAATGAGCAGTTCTTC